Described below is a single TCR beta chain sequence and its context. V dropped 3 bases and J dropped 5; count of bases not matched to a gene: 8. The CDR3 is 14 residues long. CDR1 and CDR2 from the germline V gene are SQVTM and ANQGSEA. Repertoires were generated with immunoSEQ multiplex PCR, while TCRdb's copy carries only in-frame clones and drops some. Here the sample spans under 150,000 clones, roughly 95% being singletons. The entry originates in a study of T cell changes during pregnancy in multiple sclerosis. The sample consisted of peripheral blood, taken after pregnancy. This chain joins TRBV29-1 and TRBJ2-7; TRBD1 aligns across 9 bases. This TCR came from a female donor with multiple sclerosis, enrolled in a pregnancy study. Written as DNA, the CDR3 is TGCAGCGTTGATTTAGGGGACAGGGCCAACGAGCAGTACTTC. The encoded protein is CSVDLGDRANEQYF.